These 31 T cell receptor beta chains were all obtained from the same sample, sequenced in a study of cytomegalovirus exposure and HLA in healthy donors (TCRdb year 2017). The library was built by means of the immunoSEQ multiplex PCR assay. The multiplex PCR relied on a mix of 60 forward primers for TCR Vbeta segments and 13 reverse primers for TCR Jbeta segments. The table comes from immuneACCESS by way of TCRdb, which keeps in-frame sequences with V and J called. Part of the clones is missing from these tables; in studies checked, under half for an unresolved V gene and the rest for unknown reasons. This sample lists around 200,000 clones; approximately 75% were detected once. The top ten clones comprise about 4.8% of the sample. The sequenced sample was PBMCs. These receptors came from a man younger than 45 in good health and CMV-seropositive.

The J gene is TRBJ1-6, the V gene TRBV25-1; D might be TRBD1 (6 bases). The germline V gene encodes CDR1 MGHDK and CDR2 SYGVNS. V lost 3 bases and J 10 bases, leaving 19 bases between the germline ends. CDR3 length: 16 residues. Written as DNA, the CDR3 is TGTGCCAGCAGTGACCGATGGGGGGGGCGTTACTCACCCCTCCACTTT. Its protein is CASSDRWGGRYSPLHF.

The V call is TRBV4-2, the J call TRBJ1-5; a possible D gene is TRBD1 (6 bases). Per the germline V gene, CDR1 is LGHNA and CDR2 is YNFKEQ. This CDR3 is built from 16 residues. The V gene lost 2 bases and the J gene lost 5 bases, with 16 bases spanning the gap. CDR3 coding DNA: TGTGCCAGCAGCCAAAACCCCGGACAGCCCCATCAGCCCCAGCATTTT. As protein: CASSQNPGQPHQPQHF.

V usage is TRBV27 and J usage is TRBJ2-1, with TRBD2 matching 15 bases. The length of the CDR3 is 16 residues. Germline V lookup: CDR1 MNHEY, CDR2 SMNVEV (reference sequence). Unmatched junction bases numbered 4, after V lost 6 bases and J lost 4 bases. This CDR3 reads CASSRTSGRAYNEQFF. The CDR3 nucleotides read TGTGCCAGCAGCAGGACTAGCGGGAGGGCGTACAATGAGCAGTTCTTC.

The chain combines TRBV18 with TRBJ2-4; 11 bases align to TRBD2. This CDR3 has 19 amino acids. CDR1 KGHSH and CDR2 LQKENI come from the germline V gene. With V trimmed by 6 bases and J by 0 bases, 13 bases remained unmatched. The CDR3 coding sequence is TGTGCCAGCTCCCAAGAACTAGCGGGGGCTCAATTAGCCAAAAACATTCAGTACTTC. Its translation: CASSQELAGAQLAKNIQYF.

The genes are TRBV19 and TRBJ1-6; TRBD1 matches at 8 bases. Germline values: CDR1 LNHDA, CDR2 SQIVND (reference sequence). The CDR3 spans 17 residues. J gave up 5 bases and V 3 bases, and 9 bases lay outside the gene matches. The CDR3 is CASSITRDRTNNSPLHF. The CDR3 DNA reads as TGTGCCAGTAGTATCACCAGGGACAGGACCAATAATTCACCCCTCCACTTT.

The chain links TRBV2 to TRBJ2-6; D is unresolved. Deletions cut 3 bases from V and 0 bases from J, with 6 bases between. Per germline, CDR1 SNHLY and CDR2 FYNNEI. This CDR3 comprises 15 residues. The CDR3 DNA is TGTGCCAGCAGTGACTCCAGCTCTGGGGCCAACGTCCTGACTTTC. Translated, it gives CASSDSSSGANVLTF.

The chain links TRBV4-1 to TRBJ2-7, with 9 bases that match TRBD2. The CDR3 is 16 residues long. The V gene end was trimmed by 0 bases and the J gene end by 4 bases; junction bases not matched to a gene: 7. Germline V gene sequence: CDR1 MGHRA, CDR2 YSYEKL. The CDR3 reads CASSQDQGGREYEQYF. Here the CDR3 DNA reads TGCGCCAGCAGCCAAGATCAAGGCGGGAGGGAGTACGAGCAGTACTTC.

V usage is TRBV25-1 and J usage is TRBJ1-4; 7 bases align to TRBD1. J lost 3 bases, V lost 3 bases, and 4 bases had no gene match. Germline CDR1 is MGHDK and CDR2 is SYGVNS. The CDR3 is 15 residues long. CDR3 amino acids: CASSDRTGSNEKLFF. The DNA for the CDR3 is TGTGCCAGCAGTGACCGGACAGGATCTAATGAAAAACTGTTTTTT.

This rearrangement joins TRBV7-3 to TRBJ1-5, with unresolved D. V lost 2 bases and J 5 bases, leaving 7 bases between the germline ends. The CDR3 contains 13 residues. Germline V gene sequence: CDR1 SGHTA, CDR2 FQGTGA. The CDR3 region is CASSLEYDQPQHF. CDR3 DNA sequence: TGTGCCAGCAGCTTAGAGTATGATCAGCCCCAGCATTTT.

The gene calls are TRBV4-2 and TRBJ2-2, with D possibly being TRBD1 (5 bases). Deletions cut 0 bases from V and 6 bases from J, with 11 bases between. Per the germline V gene, CDR1 is LGHNA and CDR2 is YNFKEQ. The CDR3 loop spans 15 amino acids. The CDR3 is CASSQEGPQAGELFF. In nucleotides, the CDR3 is TGTGCCAGCAGCCAAGAGGGGCCCCAGGCCGGGGAGCTGTTTTTT.

V and J are TRBV7-2 and TRBJ2-3, with 12 bases that match TRBD2. Trimming took 4 bases from V and 5 from J; bases not matched to a gene: 4. The CDR3 runs 15 residues. The germline V gene has CDR1 SGHTA and CDR2 FQGNSA. CDR3 sequence reads: CASSSSGGAVDTQYF. CDR3 nucleotide sequence: TGTGCCAGCAGCTCTAGCGGGGGGGCCGTAGATACGCAGTATTTT.

The V and J genes are TRBV5-4 and TRBJ1-2; D might be TRBD1 (5 bases). The CDR3 totals 14 residues. V dropped 6 bases and J dropped 3 bases, with 15 bases sitting between them. Germline-derived CDR1 and CDR2 are SGHNT and YYREEE (reference sequence). CDR3 coding DNA: TGTGCCAGCACCCAACGGCGGGGGGACTATGGCTACACCTTC. Its protein product is CASTQRRGDYGYTF.

The rearrangement joins TRBV11-3 to TRBJ1-3, with 11 bases matching TRBD1. Trimming took 3 bases from V and 1 from J; bases not matched to a gene: 2. The germline CDR1 and CDR2 sequences are SGHNT and YENEEA. The CDR3 has 16 residues. DNA of the CDR3: TGTGCCAGCAGCTTCGGACAGGGGGCTTCTGGAAACACCATATATTTT. Encoded protein: CASSFGQGASGNTIYF.

The chain couples TRBV4-1 to TRBJ2-7, with 9 bases matching TRBD1. This CDR3 comprises 14 residues. V shed 2 bases, J shed 6 bases, and the junction held 5 bases outside the gene matches. Looked up from germline, CDR1 is MGHRA and CDR2 is YSYEKL. The CDR3 DNA reads as TGCGCCAGCAGCCAACGACAGGGGGTAGTCGAGCAGTACTTC. Protein product: CASSQRQGVVEQYF.

This chain joins TRBV5-5 and TRBJ1-5, with D uncertain. Germline V lookup: CDR1 SGHKS, CDR2 YYEKEE (reference sequence). Trimming left V 3 bases short and J 2 bases short, with 9 bases between. This CDR3 is built from 14 residues. CDR3 residues: CASSSGVGNQPQHF. The CDR3, as DNA: TGTGCCAGCAGCTCCGGAGTAGGCAATCAGCCCCAGCATTTT.

The V gene is TRBV30, the J gene TRBJ2-3; D is unresolved. V dropped 6 bases and J dropped 6 bases, with 13 bases sitting between them. Germline values: CDR1 GTSNPN, CDR2 SVGIG (reference sequence). This CDR3 is 12 amino acids long. CDR3 amino acids: CACIPIIDTQYF. In DNA, the CDR3 is TGTGCCTGCATCCCTATTATTGATACGCAGTATTTT.

The rearrangement joins TRBV6-5 to TRBJ2-2, with TRBD1 as a possible D gene (6 bases). The CDR3 extends over 14 amino acids. Germline loops: CDR1 MNHEY, CDR2 SVGAGI. V was shortened by 6 bases and J by 3 bases, with 11 bases between the two germline ends. Here the CDR3 reads CASRPTGYTGELFF. As DNA, the CDR3 is TGTGCCAGCAGACCGACAGGATACACCGGGGAGCTGTTTTTT.

The J gene is TRBJ1-5, the V gene TRBV7-3; a weak D match, TRBD1 (5 bases). The CDR3 length is 15 residues. Looked up from germline, CDR1 is SGHTA and CDR2 is FQGTGA. Trimming removed 3 bases from V and 0 bases from J, with 9 bases in between. The CDR3 DNA sequence: TGTGCCAGCAGCTTGACAGATAATAGCAATCAGCCCCAGCATTTT. Its protein product is CASSLTDNSNQPQHF.

This clone occurred once. This rearrangement joins TRBV5-5 to TRBJ1-5, with TRBD1 as a possible D gene (6 bases). Trimming took 0 bases from V and 2 from J, leaving 15 bases between them. This CDR3 is 17 amino acids long. CDR1 SGHKS and CDR2 YYEKEE come from the germline V gene (reference sequence). The CDR3 spells CASSLALTGRGNQPQHF. CDR3 DNA: TGTGCCAGCAGCTTGGCGCTCACAGGGAGAGGCAATCAGCCCCAGCATTTT. Filled out from reference TRBV5-5 and TRBJ1-5, the complete variable domain reads DAGVTQSPTHLIKTRGQQVTLRCSPISGHKSVSWYQQVLGQGPQFIFQYYEKEERGRGNFPDRFSARQFPNYSSELNVNALLLGDSALYLCASSLALTGRGNQPQHFGDGTRLSIL.

The gene calls are TRBV5-5 and TRBJ2-7; D may be TRBD1 (6 bases). Germline V gene data show CDR1 as SGHKS and CDR2 as YYEKEE (reference sequence). This CDR3 is built from 16 residues. Between the trimmed V and J ends, which lost 6 bases and 5 bases, there was a span of 24 bases. DNA of the CDR3: TGTGCCAGCATCCCGTGGCGTGTACAGGGTTCGGACGAGCAGTACTTC. This translates into CASIPWRVQGSDEQYF.

This chain uses TRBV11-1 with TRBJ2-3; TRBD2 matches 13 bases. Germline-derived CDR1 and CDR2 are SGHAT and FQDESV (reference sequence). Unmatched junction bases numbered 8, after V lost 5 bases and J lost 6 bases. There are 16 residues in the CDR3. CDR3 residues: CASSARTSGSKDTQYF. CDR3 nucleotide sequence: TGTGCCAGCAGCGCACGGACTAGCGGGAGTAAGGATACGCAGTATTTT.

The gene calls are TRBV7-2 and TRBJ2-3, with 8 positions matching TRBD2. Looked up from germline, CDR1 is SGHTA and CDR2 is FQGNSA. V dropped 4 bases and J dropped 5; count of bases not matched to a gene: 14. This CDR3 spans 17 amino acids. CDR3 loop: CASSSPPPGTREDTQYF. The DNA for the CDR3 is TGTGCCAGCAGCTCACCGCCCCCGGGGACTAGGGAAGATACGCAGTATTTT.

The rearrangement joins TRBV25-1 to TRBJ1-2, with 9 bases fitting TRBD1. CDR3 size: 16 residues. Losses at the gene ends were 2 bases for V and 2 bases for J; bases not matched to a gene: 6. Germline V gene lookup returns CDR1 MGHDK and CDR2 SYGVNS. In DNA form, the CDR3 reads TGTGCCAGCAGTGAAGGGGGACAGGGAGGGAACTATGGCTACACCTTC. Translating it yields CASSEGGQGGNYGYTF.

The chain has TRBV11-2 and TRBJ1-2; D might be TRBD1 (6 bases). The germline V gene has CDR1 SGHAT and CDR2 FQNNGV. The CDR3 extends over 14 amino acids. Trimming pared 4 bases from V and 8 bases from J, leaving 17 bases between. The CDR3 region is CASSSLGGQGGYTF. The CDR3 region has the DNA TGTGCCAGCAGCTCCCTAGGGGGTCAGGGGGGCTACACCTTC.

The chain couples TRBV2 to TRBJ1-4; 8 bases map to TRBD1. The V and J ends lost 6 bases and 5 bases, in that order; junction bases with no gene match: 5. Germline V gene sequence: CDR1 SNHLY, CDR2 FYNNEI. The CDR3 has 14 residues. The CDR3, as DNA: TGTGCCAGCAGGGAACAGGGGGTAAATGAAAAACTGTTTTTT. It is translated as CASREQGVNEKLFF.

The chain employs TRBV11-1 and TRBJ1-2; D is possibly TRBD1 (6 bases). CDR1 is SGHAT and CDR2 is FQDESV in the germline V gene (reference sequence). CDR3 length: 13 amino acids. Trimming removed 5 bases from V and 6 bases from J, with 13 bases in between. DNA for the CDR3: TGTGCCAGCAGCCTAAACAGGGATAATGGCTACACCTTC. The encoded protein is CASSLNRDNGYTF. The full variable domain, completed using reference TRBV11-1 and TRBJ1-2, is EAEVAQSPRYKITEKSQAVAFWCDPISGHATLYWYRQILGQGPELLVQFQDESVVDDSQLPKDRFSAERLKGVDSTLKIQPAELGDSAMYLCASSLNRDNGYTFGSGTRLTVV.

V usage is TRBV9 and J usage is TRBJ2-7; tentative D call: TRBD2 (6 bases). Germline V lookup: CDR1 SGDLS, CDR2 YYNGEE. V lost 4 bases and J lost 0, with 14 bases in between. The CDR3 sequence is 15 residues long. CDR3 DNA sequence: TGTGCCAGCAGCCCCAGACTAGAAAGCTCCTACGAGCAGTACTTC. Translating gives CASSPRLESSYEQYF.

The chain uses TRBV29-1 and TRBJ1-1; D possibly corresponds to TRBD1 (6 bases). The CDR3 runs to 12 residues. Trimming removed 6 bases from V and 5 bases from J, with 13 bases in between. Germline V gene data show CDR1 as SQVTM and CDR2 as ANQGSEA. The CDR3 bases are TGCAGCGTAGGACAGTGGAAGACTGAAGCTTTCTTT. This translates into CSVGQWKTEAFF.

This chain links TRBV5-6 with TRBJ2-3; 8 nucleotides match TRBD2. The germline V gene encodes CDR1 SGHDT and CDR2 YYEEEE. With V trimmed by 8 bases and J by 5 bases, 10 bases remained unmatched. The CDR3 runs 14 residues. In DNA form, the CDR3 reads TGTGCCAGGTCGGAGGCGGGAGGCATAGATACGCAGTATTTT. Protein: CARSEAGGIDTQYF.

The chain has TRBV6-5 and TRBJ2-7; 10 nucleotides match TRBD1. Trimming removed 5 bases from V and 0 bases from J; junction bases left unmatched: 4. CDR1 MNHEY and CDR2 SVGAGI come from the germline V gene. CDR3 size: 15 residues. In nucleotides, the CDR3 is TGTGCCAGCAGTCAGGGACAGGGGATCTCCTACGAGCAGTACTTC. Its protein product is CASSQGQGISYEQYF.

The table lists this clone with a few counts. CDR3 region: CASSSGTGRSETQYF. The CDR3 DNA sequence: TGTGCCAGCAGCTCCGGGACAGGGAGGTCGGAGACCCAGTACTTC. The chain employs TRBV11-1 and TRBJ2-5; 9 bases are a match to TRBD1. CDR1 and CDR2 (germline): SGHAT, FQDESV (reference sequence). Germline trimming cut 4 bases from V and 5 bases from J; bases unmatched to any gene: 8. The CDR3 sequence is 15 residues long.